Listed below are T cell receptor beta chains from one sample, sequenced in a study of beta chain features in type 1 diabetes. The table came from immunoSEQ multiplex PCR; TCRdb's copy has only in-frame clones and leaves some out. Among 200,000 to 250,000 clones listed, roughly 13% were seen once. The sample was naive CD4+ T cells from blood. Receptors originate from a man in his thirties or forties with type 1 diabetes. CDR3s include the opening cysteine and the closing phenylalanine or tryptophan. D genes are given only for firm matches. For some rows the clone size is stated as once, few or many, or as a class when expanded; others skip it.

>TRBV7-8|14|NA|NA|TRBJ1-2
TGTGCCAGCAGCTCCCCCGGTCGTAGCTATGGCTACACCTTC
CASSSPGRSYGYTF
>TRBV18|16|NA|TRBD1|TRBJ2-3
TGTGCCAGCTCACCCCGGACAGGGAGAAGCACAGATACGCAGTATTTT
CASSPRTGRSTDTQYF
>TRBV30|15|few|TRBD1|TRBJ2-7
TGTGCCTGGAGTCTACCGGGACAGATAGCTTACGAGCAGTACTTC
CAWSLPGQIAYEQYF
>TRBV11-2|15|few|NA|TRBJ2-1
TGTGCCAGCAGCTTAGTAGTTAGCTCCTACAATGAGCAGTTCTTC
CASSLVVSSYNEQFF
>TRBV18|15|few|TRBD1|TRBJ1-1
TGTGCCAGCTCACTACCACAGGGGGCAGGCACTGAAGCTTTCTTT
CASSLPQGAGTEAFF
>TRBV5-1|16|NA|NA|TRBJ2-3
TGCGCCAGCAGCGGGGGGGCGGAAGAGATCACAGATACGCAGTATTTT
CASSGGAEEITDTQYF
>TRBV18|16|few|TRBD2|TRBJ2-7
TGTGCCAGCTCACCCTCCCGGGGAGCGGGGGGCGCCGAGCAGTACTTC
CASSPSRGAGGAEQYF
>TRBV5-1|15|few|TRBD1|TRBJ2-5
TGCGCCAGCAGCCGAGACGGACAGGGCGGAGAGACCCAGTACTTC
CASSRDGQGGETQYF
>TRBV5-4|14|NA|TRBD1|TRBJ1-1
TGTGCCAGCAGCTGGGGGACAGGGGATACTGAAGCTTTCTTT
CASSWGTGDTEAFF
>TRBV28|14|NA|NA|TRBJ2-2
TGTGCCAGCCGTAACGGACGGGGCACCGGGGAGCTGTTTTTT
CASRNGRGTGELFF
>TRBV7-2|14|NA|TRBD2|TRBJ2-3
TGTGCCTGCCCCCTAGCGGGGCCCTTAGATACGCAGTATTTT
CACPLAGPLDTQYF
>TRBV13|14|few|TRBD1|TRBJ2-1
TGTGCCAGCAGCCGAGGACAGGGATTAAATGAGCAGTTCTTC
CASSRGQGLNEQFF
>TRBV7-2|12|NA|NA|TRBJ2-7
TGTGCCAGCAGCCTCTCGAGGTACGAGCAGTACTTC
CASSLSRYEQYF
>TRBV5-4|16|NA|TRBD1|TRBJ2-1
TGTGCCAGCAGCCGCCGACAGGGACCCTCCTACAATGAGCAGTTCTTC
CASSRRQGPSYNEQFF
>TRBV5-4|15|NA|TRBD1|TRBJ1-2
TGTGCCAGCAGCTTGGCAGGGGGGATCATCACTGGCTACACCTTC
CASSLAGGIITGYTF
>TRBV5-1|16|NA|TRBD2|TRBJ2-1
TGCGCCAGCAGCTTGGGCGGGAGTGTTACCTACAATGAGCAGTTCTTC
CASSLGGSVTYNEQFF
>TRBV19|15|NA|NA|TRBJ2-1
TGTGCCAGTAGTATTCGGCATACGGGTTACAATGAGCAGTTCTTC
CASSIRHTGYNEQFF
>TRBV5-1|16|few|TRBD1|TRBJ2-7
TGCGCCAGCAGCTTGGCCGGATCCGACAGGGTCAACGAGCAGTACTTC
CASSLAGSDRVNEQYF
>TRBV7-2|17|few|NA|TRBJ2-6
TGTGCCAGCAGCTTAGCTGGAGGGAACTCTGGGGCCAACGTCCTGACTTTC
CASSLAGGNSGANVLTF
>TRBV29-1|10|NA|TRBD1|TRBJ1-1
TGCAGCGTTGAACAGGGGGCGGCTTTCTTT
CSVEQGAAFF
>TRBV2|17|NA|NA|TRBJ2-4
TGTGCCAGCAGCCCCACGGGTACGCTGTGGGCCAAAAACATTCAGTACTTC
CASSPTGTLWAKNIQYF
>TRBV25-1|13|few|NA|TRBJ1-2
TGTGCCAGCAGTGACCCCTCCAACTATGGCTACACCTTC
CASSDPSNYGYTF
>TRBV5-6|12|NA|NA|TRBJ2-2
TGTGCCAGCAGCCAGAACACCGGGGAGCTGTTTTTT
CASSQNTGELFF
>TRBV5-4|14|few|NA|TRBJ2-3
TGTGCCAGCAGCTCCCCGGACTATCAAAATACGCAGTATTTT
CASSSPDYQNTQYF
>TRBV19|13|NA|TRBD2|TRBJ2-3
TGTGCCAGTAGTAGGTCGGGGGGGGATTCGCAGTATTTT
CASSRSGGDSQYF
>TRBV7-9|13|few|NA|TRBJ1-1
TGTGCCAGCAGCTTGGGGGCGCGGGCTGAAGCTTTCTTT
CASSLGARAEAFF
>TRBV11-2|15|NA|NA|TRBJ2-1
TGTGCCAGCAGCTTAGTGATACTAGGTGGCAATGAGCAGTTCTTC
CASSLVILGGNEQFF
>TRBV5-4|16|few|TRBD1|TRBJ2-1
TGTGCCAGCAGCTTACAGGGGGTGACCTCCTACAATGAGCAGTTCTTC
CASSLQGVTSYNEQFF
>TRBV13|17|NA|NA|TRBJ2-3
TGTGCCAGCAGCCTGACTCGGCATAAAGCAGGCACAGATACGCAGTATTTT
CASSLTRHKAGTDTQYF
>TRBV6-1|11|few|NA|TRBJ2-5
TGTGCCATTCGGCGCGGGGAGACCCAGTACTTC
CAIRRGETQYF
>TRBV4-1|16|few|TRBD2|TRBJ2-3
TGCGCCAGCAGCCTAGGACTAGCGGGGGGGCCAGATACGCAGTATTTT
CASSLGLAGGPDTQYF
>TRBV4-1|16|few|TRBD2|TRBJ2-7
TGCGCCAGCACCACAACTAGCGGGATCGACTCCTACGAGCAGTACTTC
CASTTTSGIDSYEQYF
>TRBV7-2|13|few|TRBD1|TRBJ2-1
TGTGCCAGCAGCTTAGTACTCCGACAGGGGCAGTTCTTC
CASSLVLRQGQFF
>TRBV5-4|14|NA|NA|TRBJ2-7
TGTGCCAGCAGCGACCATACAGGGCCCTACGAGCAGTACTTC
CASSDHTGPYEQYF
>TRBV5-1|15|few|NA|TRBJ2-5
TGCGCCAGCAGCGGGGGTGCAGGGGACCAAGAGACCCAGTACTTC
CASSGGAGDQETQYF
>TRBV30|14|few|NA|TRBJ2-1
TGTGCCTGGAGCGGTTCTATCACGTGGAATGAGCAGTTCTTC
CAWSGSITWNEQFF
>TRBV11-3|17|few|TRBD2|TRBJ2-3
TGTGCCAGCAGCTCTCTAGCGGGGAGATCATACACAGATACGCAGTATTTT
CASSSLAGRSYTDTQYF
>TRBV30|13|NA|TRBD1|TRBJ1-1
TGTGCCTGGAGAGAGAGGGGGCGAGGTAGAGCTTTCTTT
CAWRERGRGRAFF
>TRBV10-3|13|few|NA|TRBJ2-7
TGTGCCACCGGGGCTAGCGCTGCCTACGAGCAGTACTTC
CATGASAAYEQYF
>TRBV9|16|few|TRBD1|TRBJ2-3
TGTGCCAGCGCCAGGGGGATGACCTATAGCACAGATACGCAGTATTTT
CASARGMTYSTDTQYF
>TRBV5-4|15|NA|NA|TRBJ1-1
TGTGCCAGCAGCTTGGTTCAGGTCCAGAACACTGAAGCTTTCTTT
CASSLVQVQNTEAFF
>TRBV27|16|few|TRBD2|TRBJ2-3
TGTGCCAGCAGCTCCGGGACTAGGGCTAGCACAGATACGCAGTATTTT
CASSSGTRASTDTQYF
>TRBV25-1|16|few|TRBD2|TRBJ2-5
TGTGCCAGCAGCCGAAGACGGGGGGTCCGCGAGGAGACCCAGTACTTC
CASSRRRGVREETQYF
>TRBV14|16|NA|NA|TRBJ2-5
TGTGCCAGCAGCCCCATAACGACAGGCCCCGGAGAGACCCAGTACTTC
CASSPITTGPGETQYF
>TRBV29-1|15|NA|TRBD1|TRBJ2-3
TGCAGCGTTGGCCAACAGGGGATGGACACAGATACGCAGTATTTT
CSVGQQGMDTDTQYF
>TRBV2|13|few|TRBD1|TRBJ2-7
TGTGCCAGCGGAGGACAGGGGACCTACGAGCAGTACTTC
CASGGQGTYEQYF
>TRBV7-9|14|few|NA|TRBJ2-5
TGTGCCAGCAGCCCTACCGGGGTTGTGGAGACCCAGTACTTC
CASSPTGVVETQYF
>TRBV15|15|NA|NA|TRBJ1-5
TGTGCCACCAGCAGCCACGGACAGATTGAGGAGCCCCAGCATTTT
CATSSHGQIEEPQHF
>TRBV2|14|NA|NA|TRBJ1-5
TGTGCCAGCCGCGCCACAGGGCGCAATCAGCCCCAGCATTTT
CASRATGRNQPQHF
>TRBV7-9|12|few|NA|TRBJ1-5
TGTGCCAGCGGGCAGTCGGATCAGCCCCAGCATTTT
CASGQSDQPQHF
>TRBV7-9|15|NA|TRBD1|TRBJ1-2
TGTGCCAGCAGCCCCGGGACAGGACATACTAATGGCTACACCTTC
CASSPGTGHTNGYTF
>TRBV2|15|few|TRBD2|TRBJ2-2
TGTGCCAGCACTTCGCTAGCGGGGCGCACCGGGGAGCTGTTTTTT
CASTSLAGRTGELFF
>TRBV5-1|17|few|TRBD1|TRBJ1-3
TGCGCCAGCAGCTACTCCGGGACAGTGTTCTCTGGAAACACCATATATTTT
CASSYSGTVFSGNTIYF
>TRBV19|16|NA|TRBD1|TRBJ2-3
TGTGCCAGTAGTAGAGAGGGCAGGGGGCTATCAGATACGCAGTATTTT
CASSREGRGLSDTQYF
>TRBV30|14|few|TRBD1|TRBJ2-2
TGTGCCTGGGGTGTCCGGACAGGCACCGGGGAGCTGTTTTTT
CAWGVRTGTGELFF
>TRBV5-6|14|NA|NA|TRBJ2-5
TGTGCCAGCAGCCGGTGGACATACCAAGAGACCCAGTACTTC
CASSRWTYQETQYF
>TRBV11-2|17|few|TRBD2|TRBJ2-7
TGTGCCAGCAGCTTAGGAGGGCGGGGGGGCCTGTCATACGAGCAGTACTTC
CASSLGGRGGLSYEQYF
>TRBV5-4|13|few|NA|TRBJ1-3
TGTGCCAGCAGCGAGCCAGGAAATCGCACCATATATTTT
CASSEPGNRTIYF
>TRBV2|15|NA|TRBD1|TRBJ2-7
TGTGCCAGCAGTGCTTATAAGGGGGCGTCCTACGAGCAGTACTTC
CASSAYKGASYEQYF
>TRBV29-1|14|NA|TRBD1|TRBJ2-1
TGCAGCGTGGCAGACAGGGTGGATTACAATGAGCAGTTCTTC
CSVADRVDYNEQFF